The clone carrying this T cell receptor (beta chain) was detected a few times. Its antigen remains unknown. Unique molecular identifiers had been added to the TCR beta cDNA libraries. Researchers reported approximately 500,000 cDNA molecules coming from around 1 to 10 million T cells. TCRdb re-called the PCR reads through MiXCR, storing one row per CDR3 protein. The sample has more than 450,000 distinct CDR3 sequences; less than 40% are singletons. This sample is part of a study of post-analysis software for immune sequencing data. Germline lookup yields CDR1 SEHNR and CDR2 FQNEAQ (reference sequence). The length of the CDR3 is 15 residues. The V gene end was trimmed by 5 bases and the J gene end by 0 bases; junction bases not matched to a gene: 5. Study-level points and caveats: A significant reduction in normalized Chao1 diversity was observed in multiple sclerosis patients versus controls. Roughly five TRBV segments occurring more often in patients than controls included TRBV5-6, TRBV5-1 and TRBV20-1.

Sequenced material: blood. The rearrangement links TRBV7-9 to TRBJ1-2, with 8 bases matching TRBD1. The sequence was obtained from a girl aged 2-17 years with multiple sclerosis. The CDR3 here is CASSRGTGANYGYTF. CDR3 nucleotide sequence: TGTGCCAGCAGCCGAGGGACAGGCGCTAACTATGGCTACACCTTC.